These 31 T cell receptor beta chains were all obtained from the same sample, sequenced in a study of CD8 T cells in ankylosing spondylitis. TCRdb itself ran the 5' RACE reads through MiXCR, one entry per CDR3 protein. The sample shows approximately 220,000 distinct CDR3 sequences, about 10% of them seen only once. Sequencing was carried out using blood, either unsorted or a sorted T cell fraction (not recorded which). Receptors were obtained from a male donor with ankylosing spondylitis or in good health (not recorded which).

This clonotype was detected many times. This chain connects TRBV7-9 to TRBJ1-1; D is unresolved. The CDR3 runs to 14 residues. In germline, CDR1 is SEHNR, CDR2 FQNEAQ (reference sequence). Trimming pared 1 base from V and 6 bases from J, leaving 12 bases between. The CDR3 is CASSLGSEVAEAFF. CDR3 sequence (DNA): TGTGCCAGCAGCTTAGGTTCTGAGGTAGCTGAAGCTTTCTTT.

The sample holds a few counts of this clonotype. The chain links TRBV10-2 to TRBJ2-1; 7 nucleotides agree with TRBD2. V lost 8 bases to trimming and J lost 5 bases; unmatched junction nucleotides: 9. CDR1 is WSHSY and CDR2 is SAAADI in the germline V gene. The CDR3 is made up of 14 amino acids. The CDR3 coding sequence is TGCGCCAGCCTTCCCCCGGGACTACACAATGAGCAGTTCTTC. Translating it yields CASLPPGLHNEQFF.

This clonotype was counted at least ten times. This sequence joins TRBV29-1 and TRBJ2-5; 8 nucleotides match TRBD1. CDR1 is SQVTM and CDR2 is ANQGSEA in the germline V gene. This CDR3 has 15 amino acids. J lost 3 bases, V lost 3 bases, and 9 bases had no gene match. CDR3 bases: TGCAGCGTTGAGGGTCCGACAGGGGAGAAAGAGACCCAGTACTTC. Residues: CSVEGPTGEKETQYF.

This clonotype showed up many times. This rearrangement joins TRBV18 to TRBJ2-7; D is perhaps TRBD1 (6 bases). This CDR3 region has 12 residues. V was pared by 5 bases and J by 6 bases, with 11 bases between. The germline CDR1 and CDR2 sequences are KGHSH and LQKENI. CDR3 coding DNA: TGTGCCAGCTCATTGGACAGAAGCGAGCAGTACTTC. This codes for CASSLDRSEQYF.

The gene calls are TRBV5-4 and TRBJ2-7; D uncertain. Germline V gene data show CDR1 as SGHNT and CDR2 as YYREEE (reference sequence). Trimming stripped 0 bases from V and 12 bases from J, with 16 bases between. The CDR3 runs 13 residues. The chain's CDR3 is CASSLEILVGRYF. The CDR3 DNA reads as TGTGCCAGCAGCTTGGAAATCCTGGTGGGCAGGTACTTC. Combining the CDR3 with reference TRBV5-4 and TRBJ2-7 gives the whole variable domain ETGVTQSPTHLIKTRGQQVTLRCSSQSGHNTVSWYQQALGQGPQFIFQYYREEENGRGNFPPRFSGLQFPNYSSELNVNALELDDSALYLCASSLEILVGRYFGPGTRLTVT.

This clonotype was counted only a few times. The V call is TRBV12-3 or TRBV12-4, the J call TRBJ1-1; TRBD1 might be the D (6 bases). V gave up 7 bases and J gave up 3 bases, with 18 bases separating them. The CDR3 consists of 15 residues. The CDR3 region has the DNA TGTGCCAGCACCCTAAGGGGGACTGACCACACTGAAGCTTTCTTT. Its translation is CASTLRGTDHTEAFF.

This clonotype was counted only a few times. V gene TRBV6-2 or TRBV6-3 combines with J gene TRBJ2-7; 8 positions agree with TRBD1. Trimming cost V 4 bases and J 1 base; bases outside gene matches: 6. Per the germline V gene, CDR1 is MNHEY and CDR2 is SVGEGT. The CDR3 consists of 15 residues. The CDR3 protein is CASSSPGQVSYEQYF. The DNA of the CDR3 is TGTGCCAGCAGTTCCCCGGGACAGGTGTCCTACGAGCAGTACTTC.

This clonotype was seen more than once but under ten times. The chain is built from TRBV5-6 and TRBJ1-2, with 8 bases aligning to TRBD1. J lost 8 bases, V lost 3 bases, and 15 bases had no gene match. The V gene's germline CDR1 is SGHDT and CDR2 YYEEEE. This CDR3 has 16 amino acids. The CDR3 spells CASSSQGQVILWGYTF. DNA of the CDR3: TGTGCCAGCAGCTCCCAGGGACAGGTTATACTATGGGGCTACACCTTC.

CDR3 in DNA: TGCGCCAGCAGCTTTCGGACAGGGGGCGGCACAGATACGCAGTATTTT. Residues: CASSFRTGGGTDTQYF. The chain combines TRBV5-1 with TRBJ2-3, with 11 positions matching TRBD1. V shed 2 bases and J 1 base; nucleotides not matched to a gene: 3. The CDR3 is made up of 16 amino acids. Per the germline V gene, CDR1 is SGHRS and CDR2 is YFSETQ.

This clonotype appeared a few times. V and J are TRBV9 and TRBJ1-2; D ambiguous. Trimming cost V 0 bases and J 8 bases, with 14 bases left between them. Germline CDR1 is SGDLS and CDR2 is YYNGEE. CDR3 length: 14 amino acids. Here the CDR3 reads CASSVDEGNWGYTF. The CDR3 nucleotides read TGTGCCAGCAGCGTAGATGAGGGTAATTGGGGCTACACCTTC.

This clonotype was detected ten times or more. The gene calls are TRBV7-9 and TRBJ1-4; D is uncertain. Trimming took off 6 bases at V and 8 bases at J, with 19 bases between the two ends. The germline gives CDR1 SEHNR, CDR2 FQNEAQ (reference sequence). CDR3 size: 15 residues. CDR3 residues: CASSRPSELEEKLFF. CDR3 nucleotide sequence: TGTGCCAGCAGTCGCCCCTCAGAGCTCGAGGAAAAACTGTTTTTT.

The chain is built from TRBV5-1 and TRBJ2-7; D is perhaps TRBD1 or TRBD2 (5 bases each). Germline loops: CDR1 SGHRS, CDR2 YFSETQ. V lost 5 bases to trimming and J lost 5 bases, with 11 bases between them. The CDR3 sequence is 12 residues long. The CDR3 nucleotides read TGCGCCAGCAGGAGGGGAGAGAACGAGCAGTACTTC. It specifies CASRRGENEQYF.

The rearrangement links TRBV7-2 to TRBJ1-1, with D possibly being TRBD1 (6 bases). The V and J ends lost 0 bases and 4 bases respectively, with 12 bases between them. Germline V gene data show CDR1 as SGHTA and CDR2 as FQGNSA. CDR3 length: 15 amino acids. The CDR3 DNA reads TGTGCCAGCAGCTTAGCACATCAGGGGTTCACTGAAGCTTTCTTT. Its translation: CASSLAHQGFTEAFF.

On this clonotype: A much larger clone differs by one base, so this may be a read error. The gene calls are TRBV7-7 and TRBJ2-2; D gene uncertain. CDR3 length: 13 residues. The germline V gene encodes CDR1 SSHAT and CDR2 FNYEAQ (reference sequence). DNA of the CDR3: TGTGCTAGCAGCCCCCAAATGGCTGGGCAGCTGTTTTTT. The encoded protein is CASSPQMAGQLFF. The full variable domain, rest sourced from reference TRBV7-7 and TRBJ2-2, is GAGVSQSPRYKVTKRGQDVTLRCDPISSHATLYWYQQALGQGPEFLTYFNYEAQPDKSGLPSDRFSAERPEGSISTLTIQRTEQRDSAMYRCASSPQMAGQLFFGEGSRLTVL.

This clonotype was seen repeatedly, ten times or more. This chain links TRBV6-7 with TRBJ2-7; maybe TRBD1 (6 bases). TRBV6-7 is an ORF, with its function uncertain. Deletions cut 4 bases from V and 3 bases from J, with 22 bases between. The CDR3 length is 17 residues. The CDR3 nucleotides read TGTGCCAGCAGTTGTCACTTTCCCGGGACACTCATCTACGAGCAGTACTTC. Its translation: CASSCHFPGTLIYEQYF.

The table lists this clonotype with many counts. The chain carries TRBV5-1 and TRBJ2-1, with D perhaps TRBD2 (5 bases). Germline loops: CDR1 SGHRS, CDR2 YFSETQ. Trimming removed 4 bases from V and 7 bases from J, with 18 bases in between. The CDR3 sequence is 15 residues long. The CDR3 DNA is TGCGCCAGCAGCCGACCGGGAAGCCGTGATAATGAGCAGTTCTTC. It specifies CASSRPGSRDNEQFF.

This clonotype has at least ten counts. The gene calls are TRBV7-9 and TRBJ2-2, with a tentative D call TRBD2 (6 bases). Trimming took off 4 bases at V and 5 bases at J, with 17 bases between the two ends. Germline lookup yields CDR1 SEHNR and CDR2 FQNEAQ (reference sequence). CDR3 length: 16 amino acids. The chain's CDR3 is CASSSYGTQITGELFF. The CDR3 DNA is TGTGCCAGCAGCTCATACGGGACTCAAATTACCGGGGAGCTGTTTTTT. The whole variable domain, remainder taken from reference TRBV7-9 and TRBJ2-2, is DTGVSQNPRHKITKRGQNVTFRCDPISEHNRLYWYRQTLGQGPEFLTYFQNEAQLEKSRLLSDRFSAERPKGSFSTLEIQRTEQGDSAMYLCASSSYGTQITGELFFGEGSRLTVL.

This clonotype was observed many times. The gene calls are TRBV7-2 and TRBJ2-5; D possibly corresponds to TRBD2 (7 bases). Germline V gene sequence: CDR1 SGHTA, CDR2 FQGNSA. The CDR3 extends over 14 amino acids. The V end lost 5 bases, the J end lost 2 bases, and 12 bases lay between the germline ends. The CDR3 coding sequence is TGTGCCAGCAGCGGGAGGGGGAGTCAAGAGACCCAGTACTTC. It translates to CASSGRGSQETQYF.

This clonotype has at least ten counts. The chain combines TRBV5-1 with TRBJ2-3; the match to TRBD2 covers 8 bases. With V trimmed by 4 bases and J by 6 bases, 7 bases remained unmatched. The CDR3 covers 14 residues. Germline V gives CDR1 SGHRS, CDR2 YFSETQ. The CDR3 bases are TGCGCCAGCAGCGGGACTAGTATTACGGATACGCAGTATTTT. It translates to CASSGTSITDTQYF.

This clonotype came up many times. The V call is TRBV12-3 or TRBV12-4, the J call TRBJ2-1, with TRBD2 as a possible D gene (5 bases). The V end lost 9 bases, the J end lost 0 bases, and 9 bases lay between the germline ends. The length of the CDR3 is 13 residues. The CDR3 sequence: CASTSTSYNEQFF. For the CDR3, the DNA is TGTGCCAGTACTAGTACCTCCTACAATGAGCAGTTCTTC.

This clonotype has at least ten counts. The J gene is TRBJ2-2, the V gene TRBV7-2; tentatively, D is TRBD2 (6 bases). CDR3 size: 15 residues. Germline V gene data show CDR1 as SGHTA and CDR2 as FQGNSA. Deletions cut 3 bases from V and 1 base from J, with 9 bases between. The CDR3 region is CASSLNSGNTGELFF. CDR3 in DNA: TGTGCCAGCAGCTTGAATAGCGGGAACACCGGGGAGCTGTTTTTT.

The rearrangement links TRBV7-9 to TRBJ2-5; 7 nucleotides match TRBD1. The germline CDR1 and CDR2 sequences are SEHNR and FQNEAQ (reference sequence). Trimming removed 2 bases from V and 4 bases from J; junction bases left unmatched: 13. The CDR3 loop spans 17 amino acids. The CDR3 sequence is CASSLTDGLGQRETQYF. In DNA, the CDR3 is TGTGCCAGCAGCTTAACAGATGGCTTGGGACAGAGAGAGACCCAGTACTTC.

This clonotype occurred a few times. CDR3 in amino acids: CSARTGGGYEQYF. Here the CDR3 DNA reads TGCAGTGCTAGGACGGGGGGGGGCTACGAGCAGTACTTC. The J gene is TRBJ2-7, the V gene TRBV20-1; TRBD2 matches 8 bases. The CDR3 is 13 residues long. From germline, CDR1 is DFQATT and CDR2 SNEGSKA (reference sequence). Losses at the gene ends were 3 bases for V and 3 bases for J; bases not matched to a gene: 4.

The sample holds a few counts of this clonotype. The rearrangement links TRBV6-1 to TRBJ1-5; possibly TRBD1 for D (6 bases). Per germline, CDR1 MNHNS and CDR2 SASEGT. This CDR3 has 13 amino acids. Trimming cost V 7 bases and J 4 bases, with 11 bases left between them. CDR3: CASKQGGNQPQHF. Here the CDR3 DNA reads TGTGCCAGCAAACAGGGTGGGAATCAGCCCCAGCATTTT.

This clonotype was seen many times. The V call is TRBV14, the J call TRBJ1-2; D is uncertain. Germline V CDR1 and CDR2: SGHDN, FVKESK. V was shortened by 1 base and J by 2 bases, with 11 bases between the two germline ends. This CDR3 is 15 amino acids long. The CDR3 nucleotides read TGTGCCAGCAGCCAAGTCGAGGGATGGAACTATGGCTACACCTTC. Protein: CASSQVEGWNYGYTF.

This clonotype was picked up many times. This chain links TRBV20-1 with TRBJ2-1, with unresolved D. V was trimmed by 0 bases and J by 7 bases, leaving 10 bases between them. Germline loops: CDR1 DFQATT, CDR2 SNEGSKA (reference sequence). The CDR3 covers 13 residues. CDR3 nucleotides: TGCAGTGCTAGAGATATTGGGGTGAATGAGCAGTTCTTC. Residues: CSARDIGVNEQFF.

This clonotype was recorded at least ten times. V is TRBV5-6 and J is TRBJ2-4, with 10 bases fitting TRBD1. CDR1 and CDR2 from the germline V gene are SGHDT and YYEEEE. The CDR3 is 16 residues long. The J segment lost 1 base and the V segment lost 3 bases, leaving 4 bases of the junction unmatched. CDR3 DNA: TGTGCCAGCAGCTCCGACAGGGGGCGCGCCAAAAACATTCAGTACTTC. Amino acid sequence: CASSSDRGRAKNIQYF.

For this clonotype: This may stem from a read error, because a much larger clone lies one nucleotide away. This rearrangement joins TRBV28 to TRBJ2-2; TRBD1 matches at 7 bases. Germline V gene lookup returns CDR1 MDHEN and CDR2 SYDVKM. The CDR3 is 14 amino acids. Trimming removed 4 bases from V and 4 bases from J; junction bases left unmatched: 3. The CDR3 sequence: CASSSGGRTGELFF. DNA for the CDR3: TGTGCCAGCAGTTCAGGGGGTCGCACCGGGGAGCTGTTTTTT. The variable domain in full, with the rest retrieved from reference TRBV28 and TRBJ2-2, is DVKVTQSSRYLVKRTGEKVFLECVQDMDHENMFWYRQDPGLGLRLIYFSYDVKMKEKGDIPEGYSVSREKKERFSLILESASTNQTSMYLCASSSGGRTGELFFGEGSRLTVL.

This clonotype has just a few counts. The rearrangement joins TRBV4-2 to TRBJ2-4; D remains ambiguous. The CDR3 covers 15 residues. CDR1 LGHNA and CDR2 YNFKEQ come from the germline V gene. Trimming pared 4 bases from V and 0 bases from J, leaving 10 bases between. In nucleotides, the CDR3 is TGTGCCAGCAGCCTTCAGTGGGGAGCCAAAAACATTCAGTACTTC. The encoded protein is CASSLQWGAKNIQYF.

This clonotype occurred a few times. This sequence joins TRBV20-1 and TRBJ2-5; tentatively, D is TRBD1 (5 bases). The V gene's germline CDR1 is DFQATT and CDR2 SNEGSKA (reference sequence). The CDR3 totals 16 residues. With 1 base removed from V and 0 bases from J, the gap between germline ends came to 15 bases. The CDR3 sequence: CSARALDRQYQETQYF. CDR3 DNA sequence: TGCAGTGCTAGAGCGTTAGACAGACAGTACCAAGAGACCCAGTACTTC.

This clonotype was picked up many times. The V and J genes are TRBV6-1 and TRBJ2-3; TRBD1 matches 7 bases. This CDR3 has 14 residues. Germline V lookup: CDR1 MNHNS, CDR2 SASEGT. V gave up 6 bases and J gave up 2 bases; unmatched junction bases: 5. The CDR3 here is CASSRQGLTDTQYF. Written as DNA, the CDR3 is TGTGCCAGCAGCCGACAGGGCCTCACAGATACGCAGTATTTT.